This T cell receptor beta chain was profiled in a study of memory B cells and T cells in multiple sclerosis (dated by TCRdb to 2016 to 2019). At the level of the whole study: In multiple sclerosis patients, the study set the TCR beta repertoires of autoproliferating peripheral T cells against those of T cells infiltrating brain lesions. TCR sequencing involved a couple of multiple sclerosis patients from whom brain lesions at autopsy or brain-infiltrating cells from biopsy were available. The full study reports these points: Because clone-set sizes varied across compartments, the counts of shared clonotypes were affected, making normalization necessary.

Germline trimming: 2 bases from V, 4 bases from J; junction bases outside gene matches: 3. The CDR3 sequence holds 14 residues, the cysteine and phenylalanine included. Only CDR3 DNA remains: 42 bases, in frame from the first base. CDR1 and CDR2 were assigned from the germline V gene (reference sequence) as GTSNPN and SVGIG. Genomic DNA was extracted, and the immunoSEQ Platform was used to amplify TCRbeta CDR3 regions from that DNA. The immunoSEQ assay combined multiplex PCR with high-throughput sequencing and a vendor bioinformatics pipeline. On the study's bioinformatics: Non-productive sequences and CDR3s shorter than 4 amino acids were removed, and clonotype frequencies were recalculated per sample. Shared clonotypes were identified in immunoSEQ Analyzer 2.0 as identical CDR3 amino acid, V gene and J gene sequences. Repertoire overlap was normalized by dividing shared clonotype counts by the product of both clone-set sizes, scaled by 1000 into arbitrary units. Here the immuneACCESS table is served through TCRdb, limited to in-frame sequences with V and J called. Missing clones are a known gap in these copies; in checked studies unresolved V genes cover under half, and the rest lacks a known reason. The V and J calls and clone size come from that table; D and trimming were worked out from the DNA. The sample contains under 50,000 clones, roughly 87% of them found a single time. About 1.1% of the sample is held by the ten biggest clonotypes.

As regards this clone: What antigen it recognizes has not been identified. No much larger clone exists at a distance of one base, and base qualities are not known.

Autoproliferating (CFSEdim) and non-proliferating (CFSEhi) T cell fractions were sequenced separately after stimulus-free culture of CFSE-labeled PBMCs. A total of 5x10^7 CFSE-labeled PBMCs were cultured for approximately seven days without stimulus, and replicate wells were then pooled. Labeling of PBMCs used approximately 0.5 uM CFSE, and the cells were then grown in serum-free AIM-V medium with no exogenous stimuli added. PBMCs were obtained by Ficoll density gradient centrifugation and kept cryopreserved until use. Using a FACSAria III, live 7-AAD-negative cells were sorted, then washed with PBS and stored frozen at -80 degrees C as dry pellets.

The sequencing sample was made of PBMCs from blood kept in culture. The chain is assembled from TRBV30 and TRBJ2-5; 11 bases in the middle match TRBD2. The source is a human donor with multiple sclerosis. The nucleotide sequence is TGTGCCTGGAGTAAACTAGCGGGGGTAGAGACCCAGTACTTC. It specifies CAWSKLAGVETQYF.